A selection of T cell receptor beta chains follows, all from one sample in a study of blood T cells in healthy people across ages. One entry per CDR3 protein results from TCRdb running MiXCR on the 5' RACE reads. Found here are 600,000 or so distinct CDR3 sequences, roughly 43% of them singletons; the top ten hold 20% to 25%. Source material: blood. These TCRs come from a man at least 80 years old in good health. Each CDR3 is given with its conserved first and last residue. Fields, in order: CDR3 protein, CDR3 DNA, J gene, clone size, D gene, V gene. A D gene is named only where the DNA matches it firmly. Rows give clone size only sometimes, using once, few, many, or a class for an expanded clone.

CASTTANTDTQYF TGTGCCAGCACGACAGCGAACACAGATACGCAGTATTTT TRBJ2-3 few - TRBV12-3/TRBV12-4
CAISEKRETQYF TGTGCCATCAGTGAGAAAAGGGAGACCCAGTACTTC TRBJ2-5 - - TRBV10-3
CASSYRGDGQFF TGTGCCAGCAGTTACAGGGGGGATGGGCAGTTCTTC TRBJ2-1 few - TRBV6-6
CASSPVTAAYEQYF TGTGCCAGCTCACCAGTGACAGCCGCCTACGAGCAGTACTTC TRBJ2-7 few - TRBV18
CASSQERGTQTQYF TGCGCCAGCAGCCAAGAGCGTGGGACTCAAACGCAGTATTTT TRBJ2-3 - - TRBV4-3
CASSLGRVAYNEQFF TGTGCCAGCAGCTTAGGCAGGGTCGCCTACAATGAGCAGTTCTTC TRBJ2-1 - - TRBV7-2
CASSLTLIGGYSGANVLTF TGCGCCAGCAGCCTTACGTTGATAGGGGGGTACTCTGGGGCCAACGTCCTGACTTTC TRBJ2-6 - - TRBV4-1
CSARGQSRLGYTF TGCAGTGCTAGAGGGCAATCCCGGTTGGGCTACACCTTC TRBJ1-2 - - TRBV20-1
CASSQVQGINEQYF TGCGCCAGCAGCCAAGTGCAGGGAATCAACGAGCAGTACTTC TRBJ2-7 few - TRBV4-1
CAGGVNLYETQYF TGTGCCGGAGGCGTTAATCTATATGAGACCCAGTACTTC TRBJ2-5 - - TRBV11-2
CASSLVAGGPRETQYF TGTGCCAGCAGCTTAGTAGCGGGGGGGCCGCGAGAGACCCAGTACTTC TRBJ2-5 few TRBD2 TRBV7-2
CASSSLHNEQFF TGTGCCAGCAGCTCGCTCCATAATGAGCAGTTCTTC TRBJ2-1 few - TRBV7-6
CSVNGYTF TGCAGTGTAAATGGCTACACCTTC TRBJ1-2 few - TRBV20-1
CASSRQGGETRYF TGTGCCAGCAGTCGACAGGGGGGGGAGACCCGGTACTTC TRBJ2-7 - TRBD1 TRBV27
CATSKQGFSTDTQYF TGTGCCACCAGCAAACAGGGCTTTAGCACAGATACGCAGTATTTT TRBJ2-3 - - TRBV15
CASSPLVETQYF TGTGCCAGCAGCCCCCTCGTAGAGACCCAGTACTTC TRBJ2-5 - - TRBV12-3/TRBV12-4
CASTTPGAGRAFF TGTGCCAGCACCACTCCGGGGGCAGGGAGAGCTTTCTTT TRBJ1-1 once - TRBV6-5
CASSQEGRGYTF TGTGCCAGCAGCCAAGAGGGCCGGGGCTACACCTTC TRBJ1-2 few - TRBV14
CAAAPRRGDTEAFF TGTGCCGCCGCGCCGCGGAGGGGCGACACTGAAGCTTTCTTT TRBJ1-1 few - TRBV6-6
CASSLSGTGGAETQYF TGTGCCAGCAGCTTAAGCGGGACAGGGGGCGCGGAGACCCAGTACTTC TRBJ2-5 - TRBD1 TRBV7-2
CASRDYNTDTQYF TGTGCCAGCAGGGACTACAACACAGATACGCAGTATTTT TRBJ2-3 many - TRBV6-5
CASSLGGSTYNEQFF TGCGCCAGCAGCTTGGGGGGGAGTACCTACAATGAGCAGTTCTTC TRBJ2-1 few - TRBV5-1
CSARAGGRASEQYF TGCAGTGCTAGAGCTGGCGGGAGGGCAAGCGAGCAGTACTTC TRBJ2-7 - TRBD2 TRBV20-1
CSARKAGPYQETQYF TGCAGTGCTAGAAAGGCGGGCCCTTACCAAGAGACCCAGTACTTC TRBJ2-5 few - TRBV20-1
CASSPREGTEYGYTF TGTGCCAGCAGCCCTAGGGAAGGGACAGAATATGGCTACACCTTC TRBJ1-2 few TRBD1 TRBV7-9
CASTPTGQYGYTF TGTGCCAGCACACCCACGGGACAGTATGGCTACACCTTC TRBJ1-2 - TRBD1 TRBV6-6
CASSDQGAGEQFF TGTGCCAGCAGTGACCAGGGGGCGGGTGAGCAGTTCTTC TRBJ2-1 - TRBD1 TRBV6-4